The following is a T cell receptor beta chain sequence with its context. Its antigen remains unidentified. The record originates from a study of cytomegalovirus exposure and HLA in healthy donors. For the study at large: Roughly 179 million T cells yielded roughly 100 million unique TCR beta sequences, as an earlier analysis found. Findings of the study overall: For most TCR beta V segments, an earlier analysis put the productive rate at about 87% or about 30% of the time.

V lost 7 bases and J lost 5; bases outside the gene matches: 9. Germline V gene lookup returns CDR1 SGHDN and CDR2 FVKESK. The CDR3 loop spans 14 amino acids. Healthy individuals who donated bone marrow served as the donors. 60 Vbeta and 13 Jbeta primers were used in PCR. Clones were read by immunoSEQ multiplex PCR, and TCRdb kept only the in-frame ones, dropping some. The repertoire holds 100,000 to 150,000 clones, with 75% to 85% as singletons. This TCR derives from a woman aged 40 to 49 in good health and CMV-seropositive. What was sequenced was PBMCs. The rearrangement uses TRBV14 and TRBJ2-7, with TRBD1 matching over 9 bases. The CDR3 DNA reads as TGTGCCAGCAACCCCGGGACAGGGTTCGACGAGCAGTACTTC. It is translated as CASNPGTGFDEQYF.